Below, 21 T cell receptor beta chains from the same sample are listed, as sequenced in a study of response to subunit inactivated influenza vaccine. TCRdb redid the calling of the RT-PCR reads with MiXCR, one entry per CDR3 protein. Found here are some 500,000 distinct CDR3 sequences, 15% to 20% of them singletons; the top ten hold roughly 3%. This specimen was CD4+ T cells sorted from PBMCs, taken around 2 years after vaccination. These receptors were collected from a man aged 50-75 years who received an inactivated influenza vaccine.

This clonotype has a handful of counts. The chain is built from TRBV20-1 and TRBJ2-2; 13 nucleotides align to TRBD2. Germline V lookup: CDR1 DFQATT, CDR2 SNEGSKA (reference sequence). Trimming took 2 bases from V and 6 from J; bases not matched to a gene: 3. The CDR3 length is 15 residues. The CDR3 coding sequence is TGCAGTGCTAGACCGGGACTAGCGGGGTCCGGGGAGCTGTTTTTT. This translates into CSARPGLAGSGELFF.

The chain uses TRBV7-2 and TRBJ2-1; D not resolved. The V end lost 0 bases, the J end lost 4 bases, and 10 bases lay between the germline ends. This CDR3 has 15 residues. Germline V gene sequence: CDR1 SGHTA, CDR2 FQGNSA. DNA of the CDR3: TGTGCCAGCAGCTTAGCGACAAGTTTGTACAATGAGCAGTTCTTC. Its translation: CASSLATSLYNEQFF.

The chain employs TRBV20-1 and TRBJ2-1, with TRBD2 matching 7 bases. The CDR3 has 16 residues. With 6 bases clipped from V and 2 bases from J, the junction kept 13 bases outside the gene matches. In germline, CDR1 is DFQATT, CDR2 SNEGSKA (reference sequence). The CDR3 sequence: CSAEPFLAETYNEQFF. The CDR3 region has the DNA TGCAGTGCCGAACCGTTTCTAGCGGAGACCTACAATGAGCAGTTCTTC.

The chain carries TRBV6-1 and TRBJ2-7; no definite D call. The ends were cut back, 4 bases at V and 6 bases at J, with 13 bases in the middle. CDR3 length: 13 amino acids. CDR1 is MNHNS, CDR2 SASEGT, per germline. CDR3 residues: CASSASTGLEQYF. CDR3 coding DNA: TGTGCCAGCAGTGCTTCGACGGGTCTCGAGCAGTACTTC.

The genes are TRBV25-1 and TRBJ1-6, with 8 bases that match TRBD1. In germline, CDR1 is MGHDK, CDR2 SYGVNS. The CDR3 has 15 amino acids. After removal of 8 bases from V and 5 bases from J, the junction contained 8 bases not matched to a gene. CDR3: CASLPGQGHNSPLHF. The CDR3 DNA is TGTGCCAGCCTACCTGGACAGGGCCATAATTCACCCCTCCACTTT.

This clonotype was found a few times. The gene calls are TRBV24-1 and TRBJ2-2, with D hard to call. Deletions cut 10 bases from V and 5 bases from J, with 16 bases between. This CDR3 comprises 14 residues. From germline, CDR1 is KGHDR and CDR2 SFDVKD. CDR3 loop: CATQKGLETGELFF. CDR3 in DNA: TGTGCCACGCAAAAAGGGTTGGAAACCGGGGAGCTGTTTTTT.

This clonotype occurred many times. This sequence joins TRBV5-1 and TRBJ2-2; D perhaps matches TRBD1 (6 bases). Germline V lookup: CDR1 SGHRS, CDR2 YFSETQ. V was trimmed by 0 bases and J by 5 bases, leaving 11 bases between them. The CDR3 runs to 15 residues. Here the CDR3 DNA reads TGCGCCAGCAGCTTGGTCCAAACAGGGACCGGGGAGCTGTTTTTT. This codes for CASSLVQTGTGELFF.

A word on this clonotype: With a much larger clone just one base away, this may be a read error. This CDR3 is CASSLGHTEAFF. For the CDR3, the DNA is TGTGCCAGCAGTTTAGGGCACACTGAAGCTTTCTTT. The chain joins TRBV12-3 or TRBV12-4 to TRBJ1-1; no reliable D call. With 1 base removed from V and 3 bases from J, the gap between germline ends came to 3 bases. The CDR3 runs to 12 residues.

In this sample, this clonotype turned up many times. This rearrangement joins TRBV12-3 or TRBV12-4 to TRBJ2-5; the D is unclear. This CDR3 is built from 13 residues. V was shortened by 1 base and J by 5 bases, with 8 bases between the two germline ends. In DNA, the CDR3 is TGTGCCAGCAGTTTAGGGCTATTGGAGACCCAGTACTTC. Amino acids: CASSLGLLETQYF.

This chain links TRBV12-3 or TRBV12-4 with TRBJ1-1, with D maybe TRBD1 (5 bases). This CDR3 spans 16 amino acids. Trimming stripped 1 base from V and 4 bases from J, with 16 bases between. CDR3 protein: CASSLGVVQGGTEAFF. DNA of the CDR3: TGTGCCAGCAGTTTAGGGGTGGTGCAGGGAGGCACTGAAGCTTTCTTT.

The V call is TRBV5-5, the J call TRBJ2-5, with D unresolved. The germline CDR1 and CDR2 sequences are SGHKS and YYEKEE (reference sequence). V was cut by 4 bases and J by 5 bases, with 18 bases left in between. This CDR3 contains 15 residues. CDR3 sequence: CASSPTTFIGETQYF. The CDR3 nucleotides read TGTGCCAGCAGCCCAACAACTTTCATCGGGGAGACCCAGTACTTC.

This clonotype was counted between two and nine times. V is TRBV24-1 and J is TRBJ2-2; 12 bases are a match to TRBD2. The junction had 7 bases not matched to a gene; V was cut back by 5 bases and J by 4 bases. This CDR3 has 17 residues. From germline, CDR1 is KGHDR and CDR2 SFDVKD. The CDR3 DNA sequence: TGTGCCACCAGTGGTCTAGCGGGGGGGCCGGTCACCGGGGAGCTGTTTTTT. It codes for CATSGLAGGPVTGELFF.

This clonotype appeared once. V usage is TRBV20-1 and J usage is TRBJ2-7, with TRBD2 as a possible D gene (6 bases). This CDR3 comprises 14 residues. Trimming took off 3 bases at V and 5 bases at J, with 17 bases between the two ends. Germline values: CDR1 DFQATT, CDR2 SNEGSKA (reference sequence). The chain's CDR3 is CSARASGLSHEQYF. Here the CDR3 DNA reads TGCAGTGCTAGGGCCAGCGGGTTGTCCCACGAGCAGTACTTC.

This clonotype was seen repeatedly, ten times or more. The CDR3 DNA follows: TGTGCCAGCGGTAATACCGGGGAGCTGTTTTTT. Amino acids: CASGNTGELFF. The genes are TRBV25-1 and TRBJ2-2; D call uncertain. Germline V lookup: CDR1 MGHDK, CDR2 SYGVNS. This CDR3 is built from 11 residues. V was pared by 8 bases and J by 5 bases, with 6 bases between.

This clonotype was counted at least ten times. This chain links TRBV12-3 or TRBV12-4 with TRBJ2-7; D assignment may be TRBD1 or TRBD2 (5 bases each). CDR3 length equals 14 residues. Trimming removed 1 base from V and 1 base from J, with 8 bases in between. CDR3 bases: TGTGCCAGCAGTTTAGGCAGGGAGTCCTACGAGCAGTACTTC. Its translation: CASSLGRESYEQYF.

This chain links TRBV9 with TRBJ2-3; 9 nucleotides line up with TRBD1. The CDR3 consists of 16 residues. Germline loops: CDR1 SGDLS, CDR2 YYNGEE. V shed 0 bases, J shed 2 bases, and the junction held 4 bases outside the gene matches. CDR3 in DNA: TGTGCCAGCAGCGTAGGTGGACAGGGGATCACAGATACGCAGTATTTT. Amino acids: CASSVGGQGITDTQYF.

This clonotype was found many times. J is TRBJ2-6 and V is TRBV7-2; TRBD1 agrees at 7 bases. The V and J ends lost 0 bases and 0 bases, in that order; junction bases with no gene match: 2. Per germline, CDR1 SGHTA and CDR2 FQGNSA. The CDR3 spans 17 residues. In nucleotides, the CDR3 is TGTGCCAGCAGCTTAGCCGGGACAGTCTCTGGGGCCAACGTCCTGACTTTC. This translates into CASSLAGTVSGANVLTF.

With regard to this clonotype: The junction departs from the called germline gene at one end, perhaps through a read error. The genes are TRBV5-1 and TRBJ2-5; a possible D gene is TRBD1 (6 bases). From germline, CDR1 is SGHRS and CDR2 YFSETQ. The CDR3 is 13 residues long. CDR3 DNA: TGCGCCAGCAGCCCCCTGGGACAAGGGACCCAGTACTTC. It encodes CASSPLGQGTQYF.

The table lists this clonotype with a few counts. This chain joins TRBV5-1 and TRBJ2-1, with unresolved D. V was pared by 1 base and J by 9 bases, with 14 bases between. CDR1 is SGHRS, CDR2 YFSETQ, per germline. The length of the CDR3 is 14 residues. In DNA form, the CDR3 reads TGCGCCAGCAGCTTGTCTACGGGTCTGTCTGAGCAGTTCTTC. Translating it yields CASSLSTGLSEQFF.

CDR3 region: CSASDLGGSTYEQYF. DNA for the CDR3: TGCAGTGCTAGCGACTTGGGCGGGAGTACGTACGAGCAGTACTTC. The V gene is TRBV20-1, the J gene TRBJ2-7; TRBD2 matches at 7 bases. The germline V gene has CDR1 DFQATT and CDR2 SNEGSKA (reference sequence). The CDR3 contains 15 residues. The trim removed 3 bases at V and 4 bases at J, leaving 12 bases unmatched.

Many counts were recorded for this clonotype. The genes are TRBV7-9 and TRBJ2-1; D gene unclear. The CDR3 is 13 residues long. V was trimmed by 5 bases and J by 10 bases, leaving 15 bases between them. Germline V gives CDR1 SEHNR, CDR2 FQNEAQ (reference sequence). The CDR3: CASSPRTLGEQFF. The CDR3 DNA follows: TGTGCCAGCAGCCCAAGAACCTTAGGGGAGCAGTTCTTC.